These T cell receptor beta chains were read from a single sample in a study of CD8 T cell repertoires and HIV-1 epitope variants. Produced via immunoSEQ multiplex PCR; TCRdb's table is partial and in-frame only. The data contain roughly 6,000 clones, about three fifths of them singletons. Antigen specificity for these receptors is unknown. Sequencing was performed on cultured CD8+ T cells derived from PBMCs. The source is a male donor with HIV. The CDR3 runs from the conserved cysteine through the conserved F or W. D genes are given only for firm matches. For some rows the clone size is stated as once, few or many, or as a class when expanded; others skip it.

TRBJ1-6,-,-,TRBV19,TGTGCCAGTAGTATCGGAAACTCACCCCTCCACTTT,CASSIGNSPLHF
TRBJ2-1,TRBD1,-,TRBV19,TGTGCCAGTAGTATGGGGACAGGGGGCTTCAATGAGCAGTTCTTC,CASSMGTGGFNEQFF
TRBJ1-5,-,-,TRBV7-2,TGTGCCAGCAGCTTAGAAGGTTATAGCAATCAGCCCCAGCATTTT,CASSLEGYSNQPQHF
TRBJ2-1,-,few,TRBV5-6,TGTGCCAGCAGCTTTAACCTCGACGGCTATGAGCAGTTCTTC,CASSFNLDGYEQFF
TRBJ2-2,-,-,TRBV7-9,TGTGCCAGCACCCTCGGGGGCACCGGGGAGCTGTTTTTT,CASTLGGTGELFF
TRBJ1-4,-,-,TRBV25-1,TGTGCCAGCAGTCTACTTCCGTCGGGATCGGTGGCTGAAAAACTGTTTTTT,CASSLLPSGSVAEKLFF
TRBJ1-1,TRBD1,-,TRBV5-5,TGTGCCAGCAGCGCAACAGGGGGCACTGAAGCTTTCTTT,CASSATGGTEAFF
TRBJ1-2,-,-,TRBV4-1,TGCGCCAGCAGCCAAGATCCCGTCGAACTCGACTATGGCTACACCTTC,CASSQDPVELDYGYTF
TRBJ1-2,-,-,TRBV11-2,TGTGCCAGCAGCTTAGAAGGTTTGGGGGCTGGCTACACCTTC,CASSLEGLGAGYTF
TRBJ2-2,TRBD2,-,TRBV7-8,TGTGCCAGCTCTAGTGGAGCGGGGGACTTAAGGAGGGAGCTGTTTTTT,CASSSGAGDLRRELFF
TRBJ2-7,TRBD1,-,TRBV18,TGTGCCAGCTCACCGGGGGACAGTGGGGATTCCTACGAGCAGTACTTC,CASSPGDSGDSYEQYF
TRBJ1-5,-,few,TRBV19,TGTGCCAGTAGTGTCGGGGAATGGGGCAATCAGCCCCAGCATTTT,CASSVGEWGNQPQHF